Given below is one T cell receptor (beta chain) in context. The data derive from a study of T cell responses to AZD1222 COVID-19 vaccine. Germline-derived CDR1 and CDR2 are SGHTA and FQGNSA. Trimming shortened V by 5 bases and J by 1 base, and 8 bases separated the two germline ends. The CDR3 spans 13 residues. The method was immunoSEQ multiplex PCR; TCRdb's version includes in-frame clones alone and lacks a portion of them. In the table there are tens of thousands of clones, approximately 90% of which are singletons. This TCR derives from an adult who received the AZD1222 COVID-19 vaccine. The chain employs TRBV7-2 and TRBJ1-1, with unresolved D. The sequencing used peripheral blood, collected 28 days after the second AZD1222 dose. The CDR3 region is CASSVDGNTEAFF. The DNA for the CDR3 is TGTGCCAGCAGCGTAGATGGGAACACTGAAGCTTTCTTT.